A single sample is the source of the 26 T cell receptor beta chains below, sequenced in a study of OX40 agonist ivuxolimab in advanced cancers. Sequencing used immunoSEQ multiplex PCR; TCRdb keeps in-frame clones, though not all of them. The sample comprises 45,000 to 50,000 clones, 80% to 95% of which are singletons, and roughly 6.8% rests with the top ten. The starting material was CD4+ or CD8+ T cells sorted from blood, obtained in a trial of the OX40 agonist ivuxolimab. These receptors came from an adult with an advanced solid tumor such as melanoma, head and neck, liver or kidney cancer.

In its sample, this clone was seen once. The genes are TRBV9 and TRBJ1-2; 7 bases are shared with TRBD1. V was clipped by 4 bases and J by 8 bases; unmatched bases: 5. Germline lookup yields CDR1 SGDLS and CDR2 YYNGEE. The CDR3 consists of 12 residues. The chain's CDR3 is CASSTTGEGYTF. DNA of the CDR3: TGTGCCAGCAGCACCACAGGGGAGGGCTACACCTTC.

This chain joins TRBV6-5 and TRBJ2-3; 7 bases match TRBD2. CDR1 and CDR2 from the germline V gene are MNHEY and SVGAGI. The CDR3 runs to 14 residues. V was clipped by 6 bases and J by 2 bases; unmatched bases: 5. This CDR3 is CASRGSGPTDTQYF. In nucleotides, the CDR3 is TGTGCCAGCAGAGGTAGCGGGCCCACAGATACGCAGTATTTT.

The chain employs TRBV9 and TRBJ2-7; 9 positions agree with TRBD1. Germline-derived CDR1 and CDR2 are SGDLS and YYNGEE. The CDR3 has 15 residues. After removal of 4 bases from V and 0 bases from J, the junction contained 5 bases not matched to a gene. The CDR3 DNA sequence: TGTGCCAGCAGCCGGACAGGGGAGTCCTCCTACGAGCAGTACTTC. It specifies CASSRTGESSYEQYF.

The CDR3 is CASSLSGTGGASVTEAFF. As DNA, the CDR3 is TGTGCCAGCAGTTTATCGGGGACAGGGGGCGCGTCGGTAACTGAAGCTTTCTTT. The chain links TRBV27 to TRBJ1-1; TRBD1 agrees at 12 bases. The CDR3 has 18 amino acids. Germline V gene sequence: CDR1 MNHEY, CDR2 SMNVEV (reference sequence). Trimming removed 0 bases from V and 5 bases from J; junction bases left unmatched: 10.

The chain carries TRBV27 and TRBJ1-6; maybe TRBD1 (5 bases). Germline V gene data show CDR1 as MNHEY and CDR2 as SMNVEV (reference sequence). The ends were cut back, 2 bases at V and 7 bases at J, with 12 bases in the middle. There are 15 residues in the CDR3. The CDR3 bases are TGTGCCAGCAGTTTAGGGGCAGGGCGGAATTCACCCCTCCACTTT. Protein product: CASSLGAGRNSPLHF.

The CDR3 sequence: CASSFVEVGSDSNQPQHF. CDR3 nucleotides: TGTGCCAGCAGTTTTGTCGAGGTGGGCAGCGATAGCAATCAGCCCCAGCATTTT. J is TRBJ1-5 and V is TRBV25-1, with D unresolved. V lost 5 bases and J lost 0, with 20 bases in between. This CDR3 is built from 18 residues. CDR1 MGHDK and CDR2 SYGVNS come from the germline V gene.

This chain's CDR3 is CASSLGTGSGTGELFF. In nucleotides, the CDR3 is TGTGCCAGCAGCTTGGGAACGGGGTCGGGCACCGGGGAGCTGTTTTTT. The gene calls are TRBV5-6 and TRBJ2-2, with D perhaps matching TRBD2 (5 bases). In germline, CDR1 is SGHDT, CDR2 YYEEEE. Deletions cut 0 bases from V and 4 bases from J, with 13 bases between. The CDR3 loop spans 16 amino acids.

J is TRBJ1-2 and V is TRBV9, with a possible D match to TRBD1 (5 bases). The CDR3 is made up of 15 amino acids. The V gene lost 4 bases and the J gene lost 0 bases, with 13 bases spanning the gap. Germline CDR1 reads SGDLS; CDR2 reads YYNGEE. The CDR3 DNA reads as TGTGCCAGCAGCCTACGCAGGGACTCTAACTATGGCTACACCTTC. It yields the protein CASSLRRDSNYGYTF.

The chain links TRBV6-1 to TRBJ2-1; 9 bases map to TRBD2. The CDR3 runs 15 residues. J was trimmed by 4 bases and V by 6 bases; bases with no gene match: 7. Germline V lookup: CDR1 MNHNS, CDR2 SASEGT. This CDR3 is CASSAGTSQYNEQFF. In nucleotides, the CDR3 is TGTGCCAGCAGCGCCGGGACTAGCCAGTACAATGAGCAGTTCTTC.

V gene TRBV4-1 combines with J gene TRBJ1-1; D not resolved. The CDR3 has 17 amino acids. Looked up from germline, CDR1 is MGHRA and CDR2 is YSYEKL. V was shortened by 1 base and J by 1 base, with 16 bases between the two germline ends. CDR3 sequence (DNA): TGCGCCAGCAGCCAAGGTGGGCAGGCCGTTTGGAACACTGAAGCTTTCTTT. Translated: CASSQGGQAVWNTEAFF.

Only one count was recorded for this clone. The V call is TRBV6-4, the J call TRBJ1-2, with D unresolved. V lost 0 bases and J 4 bases, leaving 6 bases between the germline ends. CDR1 MRHNA and CDR2 SNTAGT come from the germline V gene. This CDR3 spans 13 amino acids. The CDR3 region is CASSDSAGYGYTF. CDR3 nucleotide sequence: TGTGCCAGCAGTGACTCGGCGGGCTATGGCTACACCTTC.

The V gene is TRBV6-6, the J gene TRBJ1-1; weak D call: TRBD1 (6 bases). The V gene lost 0 bases and the J gene lost 4 bases, with 12 bases spanning the gap. This CDR3 spans 15 amino acids. CDR1 is MNHNY, CDR2 SVGAGI, per germline (reference sequence). CDR3 sequence reads: CASSYSEGETTEAFF. The CDR3 DNA is TGTGCCAGCAGTTACTCCGAGGGGGAAACCACTGAAGCTTTCTTT.

The chain uses TRBV9 and TRBJ1-5; D may be TRBD1 (5 bases). Germline lookup yields CDR1 SGDLS and CDR2 YYNGEE. Trimming removed 3 bases at V and 7 bases at J, with 14 bases between. This CDR3 is 14 amino acids long. CDR3 sequence: CASSDDKGPQPQHF. In nucleotides, the CDR3 is TGTGCCAGCAGCGATGACAAGGGACCCCAGCCCCAGCATTTT.

The rearrangement links TRBV5-4 to TRBJ2-7; 12 positions agree with TRBD2. The ends lost 0 bases at V and 13 bases at J; junction bases unmatched: 5. The germline V gene encodes CDR1 SGHNT and CDR2 YYREEE (reference sequence). The CDR3 covers 13 residues. CDR3 in amino acids: CASSLETSGGYYF. The CDR3 DNA follows: TGTGCCAGCAGCTTGGAGACTAGCGGGGGCTACTACTTC.

This sequence joins TRBV2 and TRBJ2-3; a weak D match, TRBD1 (5 bases). From germline, CDR1 is SNHLY and CDR2 FYNNEI. Trimming removed 6 bases at V and 1 base at J, with 8 bases between. This CDR3 region has 13 residues. CDR3 residues: CASSGRGTDTQYF. CDR3 in DNA: TGTGCCAGCAGCGGCAGGGGCACAGATACGCAGTATTTT.

The chain carries TRBV6-1 and TRBJ2-3; the D gene could be TRBD1 or TRBD2 (6 bases each). The germline V gene has CDR1 MNHNS and CDR2 SASEGT. Trimming removed 2 bases at V and 2 bases at J, with 11 bases between. The CDR3 consists of 15 residues. The CDR3 sequence is CASSEWGADTDTQYF. The CDR3 region has the DNA TGTGCCAGCAGTGAATGGGGGGCCGACACAGATACGCAGTATTTT.

This clone was seen a single time. The chain couples TRBV4-1 to TRBJ1-4, with D uncertain. From germline, CDR1 is MGHRA and CDR2 YSYEKL. This CDR3 has 17 residues. V lost 2 bases to trimming and J lost 6 bases, with 19 bases between them. CDR3 in DNA: TGCGCCAGCAGCCAATTTCCCGGCCGATCGGTTGATGAAAAACTGTTTTTT. Amino acids: CASSQFPGRSVDEKLFF.

The chain recombines TRBV11-3 with TRBJ2-3, with TRBD2 matching over 9 bases. The CDR3 runs 13 residues. From germline, CDR1 is SGHNT and CDR2 YENEEA. Trimming took 6 bases from V and 6 from J; bases not matched to a gene: 4. CDR3 coding DNA: TGTGCCAGCAGGGGCGGGGGGGCCGATACGCAGTATTTT. It yields the protein CASRGGGADTQYF.

This clone was seen just once. The chain carries TRBV6-1 and TRBJ2-7, with D hard to call. The CDR3 loop spans 11 amino acids. V shed 5 bases and J shed 7 bases, with 9 bases lying between them. Germline V gene sequence: CDR1 MNHNS, CDR2 SASEGT. This chain's CDR3 is CASSTLGEQYF. CDR3 nucleotides: TGTGCCAGCAGTACCCTGGGGGAGCAGTACTTC.

The chain is built from TRBV7-9 and TRBJ1-2; TRBD1 matches at 8 bases. Germline CDR1 reads SEHNR; CDR2 reads FQNEAQ (reference sequence). The trim removed 5 bases at V and 6 bases at J, leaving 14 bases unmatched. The CDR3 loop spans 16 amino acids. The CDR3 sequence: CASSPFLPGGADGYTF. The CDR3 nucleotides are TGTGCCAGCAGCCCCTTTTTACCAGGGGGCGCGGATGGCTACACCTTC.

DNA of the CDR3: TGCGCCAGCAGTGAGTCGAGGGGAGGCGAGCAGTACGTC. Translated, it gives CASSESRGGEQYV. The V and J genes are TRBV10-1 and TRBJ2-7, with D tentatively TRBD2 (6 bases). The CDR3 totals 13 residues. Germline CDR1 is WNHNN and CDR2 is SYGVQD (reference sequence). V was shortened by 0 bases and J by 6 bases, with 9 bases between the two germline ends.

In the case of this clone: Other DNA sequences in this specimen translate into the identical CDR3. The V gene is TRBV19, the J gene TRBJ1-6, with D possibly matching TRBD1 (6 bases). The CDR3 is 14 residues long. Deletions cut 3 bases from V and 9 bases from J, with 12 bases between. Looked up from germline, CDR1 is LNHDA and CDR2 is SQIVND (reference sequence). The DNA of the CDR3 is TGTGCCAGTAGTATGGGGGGGCTTGGTTCACCCCTCCACTTT. This codes for CASSMGGLGSPLHF.

The rearrangement links TRBV4-1 to TRBJ1-3; D is uncertain. This CDR3 is 20 amino acids long. CDR1 MGHRA and CDR2 YSYEKL come from the germline V gene. V lost 1 base to trimming and J lost 0 bases, with 22 bases between them. The CDR3 DNA reads TGCGCCAGCAGCCAAGTTCAGGAAAGTCACGTCCCGCACTCTGGAAACACCATATATTTT. Protein: CASSQVQESHVPHSGNTIYF.

V is TRBV13 and J is TRBJ2-1; TRBD1 matches at 11 bases. The CDR3 runs to 15 residues. Germline V gene sequence: CDR1 PRHDT, CDR2 FYEKMQ (reference sequence). The junction had 7 bases not matched to a gene; V was cut back by 5 bases and J by 7 bases. CDR3 bases: TGTGCCAGCAGCCACGGACAGGGGGCTTCGAATGAGCAGTTCTTC. Its translation is CASSHGQGASNEQFF.

The chain uses TRBV29-1 and TRBJ2-3; TRBD2 matches at 14 bases. V shed 6 bases and J 0 bases; nucleotides not matched to a gene: 8. CDR3 size: 17 residues. The germline V gene encodes CDR1 SQVTM and CDR2 ANQGSEA. The CDR3 here is CSVAGTSGGSSTDTQYF. The CDR3 DNA is TGCAGCGTGGCCGGGACTAGCGGGGGCTCTAGCACAGATACGCAGTATTTT.

The chain recombines TRBV6-1 with TRBJ1-2, with D uncertain. With 1 base removed from V and 0 bases from J, the gap between germline ends came to 9 bases. The CDR3 loop spans 15 amino acids. CDR1 is MNHNS, CDR2 SASEGT, per germline. CDR3 in DNA: TGTGCCAGCAGTGAAGAAAGAGGAACTAACTATGGCTACACCTTC. Translation: CASSEERGTNYGYTF.